Listed below are T cell receptor beta chains from one sample, sequenced in a study of beta chain features in type 1 diabetes. The repertoire was sequenced with immunoSEQ multiplex PCR; TCRdb's copy has only in-frame clones and lacks some. The sample lists a few hundred thousand clones, 16% occurring once. Specimen: naive CD4+ T cells from blood. All receptors derive from a man aged 30 to 45 with type 1 diabetes. The CDR3 runs from the conserved cysteine through the conserved F or W. D genes are given only for firm matches. Rows may omit the clone size; those that give it use once, few, many or a size class.

TRBV5-4	TRBJ2-3	-	-	CASSYDTDTQYF	TGTGCCAGCAGCTACGACACAGATACGCAGTATTTT
TRBV7-2	TRBJ2-4	-	-	CASSLARGSIQYF	TGTGCCAGCAGCTTAGCCAGGGGCTCCATTCAGTACTTC
TRBV7-2	TRBJ2-3	-	-	CASSLEGTDTQYF	TGTGCCAGCAGCTTGGAGGGCACAGATACGCAGTATTTT
TRBV25-1	TRBJ2-3	-	-	CASSELPTSTDTQYF	TGTGCCAGCAGTGAACTTCCAACCTCCACAGATACGCAGTATTTT
TRBV2	TRBJ2-7	-	TRBD2	CASASGSYEQYF	TGTGCCAGCGCTAGCGGGAGCTACGAGCAGTACTTC
TRBV4-1	TRBJ1-1	few	-	CASKTGTVNTEAFF	TGCGCCAGCAAGACCGGGACGGTGAACACTGAAGCTTTCTTT
TRBV29-1	TRBJ1-1	-	TRBD1	CSWGQGKTEAFF	TGCAGCTGGGGACAGGGCAAAACTGAAGCTTTCTTT
TRBV2	TRBJ2-2	few	-	CASSRGTRTGELFF	TGTGCCAGCAGTAGGGGGACTCGGACCGGGGAGCTGTTTTTT
TRBV11-2	TRBJ2-1	few	-	CASSLKSGARQNNEQFF	TGTGCCAGCAGCTTAAAGAGCGGAGCGAGACAAAACAATGAGCAGTTCTTC
TRBV7-9	TRBJ2-3	-	-	CASSPKGSSSTDTQYF	TGTGCCAGCAGCCCGAAGGGGTCTTCCTCTACAGATACGCAGTATTTT
TRBV7-9	TRBJ2-2	-	-	CASSSRLGDGELFF	TGTGCCAGCAGCTCCCGCCTGGGGGACGGGGAGCTGTTTTTT
TRBV30	TRBJ1-5	-	-	CAWSVGDRGNQPQHF	TGTGCCTGGAGTGTAGGGGATCGTGGCAATCAGCCCCAGCATTTT
TRBV2	TRBJ2-4	few	-	CASSIGDKNIQYF	TGTGCCAGCAGTATAGGGGACAAAAACATTCAGTACTTC
TRBV28	TRBJ2-7	-	TRBD2	CASRQPSGNSYEQYF	TGTGCCAGCAGACAACCTAGCGGGAACTCCTACGAGCAGTACTTC
TRBV30	TRBJ2-5	-	-	CAWSLQGRTQYF	TGTGCCTGGAGTCTCCAGGGGAGGACCCAGTACTTC
TRBV9	TRBJ2-3	-	-	CASSVGTTDTQYF	TGTGCCAGCAGCGTGGGAACCACAGATACGCAGTATTTT
TRBV28	TRBJ2-1	few	-	CASSPPSNEQFF	TGTGCCAGCAGTCCGCCTAGTAATGAGCAGTTCTTC
TRBV7-9	TRBJ2-2	few	TRBD2	CASSLVAGEPGELFF	TGTGCCAGCAGCTTAGTAGCGGGAGAACCCGGGGAGCTGTTTTTT
TRBV4-1	TRBJ2-1	few	-	CASSQDWGEQFF	TGCGCCAGCAGCCAAGATTGGGGTGAGCAGTTCTTC
TRBV7-9	TRBJ2-1	few	-	CASSIPATGTNEQFF	TGTGCCAGCAGTATCCCTGCGACCGGGACCAATGAGCAGTTCTTC
TRBV4-1	TRBJ2-5	few	-	CASSAGSLETQYF	TGCGCCAGCAGCGCGGGGTCATTAGAGACCCAGTACTTC
TRBV29-1	TRBJ2-7	few	-	CSVRAGSYEQYF	TGCAGCGTTCGGGCCGGGTCCTACGAGCAGTACTTC
TRBV6-6	TRBJ1-2	few	TRBD1	CASSYDRGSYTF	TGTGCCAGCAGTTACGACAGGGGAAGCTACACCTTC
TRBV4-2	TRBJ1-2	few	TRBD1	CASSQDGTGANYGYTF	TGTGCCAGCAGCCAAGATGGGACAGGGGCTAACTATGGCTACACCTTC
TRBV30	TRBJ1-2	-	TRBD1	CAWTLGGASYGYTF	TGTGCCTGGACCTTAGGGGGCGCGAGCTATGGCTACACCTTC
TRBV29-1	TRBJ2-1	few	TRBD1	CSALGTGIEQFF	TGCAGCGCCCTAGGGACAGGGATTGAGCAGTTCTTC
TRBV29-1	TRBJ2-7	few	TRBD2	CSVELRGRPSYEQYF	TGCAGCGTTGAATTGCGCGGGAGGCCCTCCTACGAGCAGTACTTC
TRBV4-2	TRBJ2-3	-	-	CASSKEAGDTQYF	TGTGCCAGCAGCAAGGAGGCGGGCGATACGCAGTATTTT
TRBV7-9	TRBJ2-4	-	-	CASSSTHGDIQYF	TGTGCCAGCAGCTCCACGCATGGGGACATTCAGTACTTC
TRBV11-2	TRBJ2-1	-	TRBD2	CASSPLSGTSERKQFF	TGTGCCAGCAGCCCGTTATCCGGGACTAGCGAACGAAAGCAGTTCTTC
TRBV10-3	TRBJ2-4	few	-	CAISESQGLQNIQYF	TGTGCCATCAGTGAGTCCCAGGGTCTCCAAAACATTCAGTACTTC
TRBV28	TRBJ2-1	-	TRBD1	CATWGQGAGEQFF	TGTGCCACCTGGGGACAGGGGGCGGGGGAGCAGTTCTTC
TRBV7-9	TRBJ2-5	few	TRBD2	CASSRYAGVQETQYF	TGTGCCAGCAGCCGTTATGCGGGGGTCCAAGAGACCCAGTACTTC
TRBV9	TRBJ2-7	few	-	CASSVGGRGRYEQYF	TGTGCCAGCAGCGTAGGAGGGAGGGGGCGTTACGAGCAGTACTTC
TRBV7-2	TRBJ2-1	few	TRBD2	CASSLLHGSGRAATNEQFF	TGTGCCAGCAGCTTATTACATGGTAGCGGGAGGGCCGCCACCAATGAGCAGTTCTTC
TRBV5-1	TRBJ2-1	-	TRBD1	CASSLDRGNEQFF	TGCGCCAGCAGCTTGGACAGGGGAAATGAGCAGTTCTTC
TRBV2	TRBJ2-2	-	TRBD1	CASSGTGNTGELFF	TGTGCCAGCAGTGGGACAGGGAACACCGGGGAGCTGTTTTTT
TRBV7-6	TRBJ2-3	-	TRBD1	CASSKGAGGRTDTQYF	TGTGCCAGCAGCAAGGGCGCAGGGGGCCGCACAGATACGCAGTATTTT
TRBV7-2	TRBJ1-4	once	-	CASSLVQRKGEKLFF	TGTGCCAGCAGCTTAGTCCAGAGGAAAGGTGAAAAACTGTTTTTT
TRBV29-1	TRBJ1-1	-	-	CSVSSQVNTEAFF	TGCAGCGTTTCGTCCCAGGTGAACACTGAAGCTTTCTTT
TRBV9	TRBJ2-7	few	-	CASSVESGSYEQYF	TGTGCCAGCAGCGTAGAGTCGGGCTCCTACGAGCAGTACTTC
TRBV7-9	TRBJ2-5	few	-	CASSLLRATRETQYF	TGTGCCAGCAGCTTACTCCGCGCAACGAGGGAGACCCAGTACTTC
TRBV5-1	TRBJ2-3	-	TRBD2	CASSLALSGRTDTQYF	TGCGCCAGCAGCCTAGCTCTTAGCGGGAGGACAGATACGCAGTATTTT
TRBV7-7	TRBJ2-1	-	-	CASSLGEGRYNEQFF	TGTGCTAGCAGCTTAGGGGAAGGACGGTACAATGAGCAGTTCTTC
TRBV4-2	TRBJ1-1	-	-	CASSQVLWVMNTEAFF	TGTGCCAGCAGCCAAGTTTTATGGGTAATGAACACTGAAGCTTTCTTT
TRBV11-2	TRBJ1-1	few	-	CASSSRLTEAFF	TGTGCCAGCAGCTCCCGGTTAACTGAAGCTTTCTTT
TRBV7-2	TRBJ2-5	-	TRBD1	CASSLGGTGDFGETQYF	TGTGCCAGCAGCTTGGGTGGGACAGGGGATTTCGGAGAGACCCAGTACTTC
TRBV29-1	TRBJ1-3	few	TRBD1	CSVQGRLSGNTIYF	TGCAGCGTACAGGGGAGGCTCTCTGGAAACACCATATATTTT
TRBV30	TRBJ1-1	-	-	CAWSRTNTEAFF	TGTGCCTGGAGTCGGACGAACACTGAAGCTTTCTTT
TRBV6-6	TRBJ2-6	-	-	CASSPSIAGANVLTF	TGTGCCAGCAGTCCATCTATCGCTGGGGCCAACGTCCTGACTTTC
TRBV18	TRBJ2-5	-	TRBD1	CASSPGQRGETQYF	TGTGCCAGCTCACCGGGACAGCGAGGGGAGACCCAGTACTTC
TRBV5-1	TRBJ2-1	-	-	CASSLSLVTYNEQFF	TGCGCCAGCAGCTTGTCTTTGGTTACCTACAATGAGCAGTTCTTC
TRBV5-1	TRBJ2-5	-	-	CASSPEKTQYF	TGCGCCAGCAGCCCCGAGAAGACCCAGTACTTC
TRBV30	TRBJ1-1	-	TRBD1	CAWSGAGQGIFAEAFF	TGTGCCTGGAGTGGGGCCGGACAGGGAATTTTCGCTGAAGCTTTCTTT